One sample yielded the 19 T cell receptor beta chains listed below, sequenced in a study of identical twins. Each CDR3 protein gets one entry after TCRdb re-called the 5' RACE reads with MiXCR. Here the sample spans 1.5 million to 2 million distinct CDR3 sequences, 25% to 35% being singletons. Specimen: cord blood. The receptors here all came from a newborn girl in good health.

There are a few counts of this clonotype. The rearrangement uses TRBV5-6 and TRBJ1-1; a weak D match, TRBD1 (5 bases). Per the germline V gene, CDR1 is SGHDT and CDR2 is YYEEEE. This CDR3 region has 16 residues. Trimming took 4 bases from V and 0 from J, leaving 16 bases between them. Here the CDR3 reads CASSMGGRGMNTEAFF. In nucleotides, the CDR3 is TGTGCCAGCAGCATGGGGGGGAGGGGCATGAACACTGAAGCTTTCTTT.

The V gene is TRBV15, the J gene TRBJ2-3; 8 positions agree with TRBD1. This CDR3 comprises 16 residues. With 1 base clipped from V and 2 bases from J, the junction kept 5 bases outside the gene matches. CDR1 LNHNV and CDR2 YYDKDF come from the germline V gene (reference sequence). CDR3 nucleotides: TGTGCCACCAGCAGAGGACAGGGGCCCTTCACAGATACGCAGTATTTT. It specifies CATSRGQGPFTDTQYF. Full variable domain (rest looked up from reference TRBV15 and TRBJ2-3): DAMVIQNPRYQVTQFGKPVTLSCSQTLNHNVMYWYQQKSSQAPKLLFHYYDKDFNNEADTPDNFQSRRPNTSFCFLDIRSPGLGDTAMYLCATSRGQGPFTDTQYFGPGTRLTVL.

This clonotype was seen many times. This sequence joins TRBV29-1 and TRBJ2-7, with D perhaps TRBD2 (5 bases). Between the trimmed V and J ends, which lost 8 bases and 7 bases, there was a span of 24 bases. Germline CDR1 SQVTM, CDR2 ANQGSEA. The CDR3 sequence is 14 residues long. CDR3 sequence reads: CSFARSGNPLEQYF. CDR3 DNA sequence: TGCAGCTTTGCTCGATCCGGGAACCCCTTGGAGCAGTACTTC.

This rearrangement joins TRBV2 to TRBJ1-5; D unclear. CDR1 is SNHLY, CDR2 FYNNEI, per germline. The V gene lost 2 bases and the J gene lost 12 bases, with 8 bases spanning the gap. The CDR3 is 11 residues long. The CDR3 reads CASSESNHQHF. The CDR3 DNA sequence: TGTGCCAGCAGTGAAAGTAATCACCAGCATTTT.

There are a few counts of this clonotype. The chain combines TRBV27 with TRBJ2-7, with TRBD2 matching over 7 bases. CDR1 and CDR2 (germline): MNHEY, SMNVEV (reference sequence). J gave up 4 bases and V 8 bases, and 17 bases lay outside the gene matches. This CDR3 is 16 amino acids long. The CDR3 loop reads CASLSVSGGPKYEQYF. The CDR3 coding sequence is TGTGCCAGCTTATCCGTATCGGGAGGACCCAAATACGAGCAGTACTTC.

The chain has TRBV7-2 and TRBJ2-5; 10 bases line up with TRBD2. Germline V gives CDR1 SGHTA, CDR2 FQGNSA. The CDR3 runs 14 residues. V lost 2 bases, J lost 11 bases, and 8 bases stayed unmatched. CDR3 sequence (DNA): TGTGCCAGCAGCTTAAAACTAGCGGGAAATGAGCAGTACTTC. It encodes CASSLKLAGNEQYF.

V gene TRBV5-5 combines with J gene TRBJ2-4; TRBD2 matches 7 bases. Matching the DNA end better, TRBJ2-7 makes the J call doubtful. Germline V gene lookup returns CDR1 SGHKS and CDR2 YYEKEE (reference sequence). CDR3 length: 12 residues. This CDR3 is CASTKGGSEQYF. DNA of the CDR3: TGTGCCAGCACGAAGGGAGGGAGCGAGCAGTACTTC.

This clonotype was seen a handful of times. The chain joins TRBV6-6 to TRBJ1-2; D is unresolved. This CDR3 has 14 residues. Trimming removed 6 bases at V and 3 bases at J, with 14 bases between. Looked up from germline, CDR1 is MNHNY and CDR2 is SVGAGI (reference sequence). The DNA of the CDR3 is TGTGCCAGCAGCCTCCGCAGCGAGGACTATGGCTACACCTTC. It codes for CASSLRSEDYGYTF.

This clonotype has just a few counts. The V call is TRBV28, the J call TRBJ2-1; TRBD2 is a possible D gene (5 bases). The CDR3 is 12 amino acids. The ends were cut back, 8 bases at V and 4 bases at J, with 9 bases in the middle. The germline gives CDR1 MDHEN, CDR2 SYDVKM. The CDR3 DNA follows: TGTGCCAGCGGGGAGTCATACAATGAGCAGTTCTTC. This gives the protein CASGESYNEQFF.

The V gene is TRBV19, the J gene TRBJ1-2, with a tentative D call TRBD1 (5 bases). This CDR3 spans 15 amino acids. Germline values: CDR1 LNHDA, CDR2 SQIVND (reference sequence). Trimming pared 5 bases from V and 2 bases from J, leaving 15 bases between. The CDR3 region is CASSPYLRGNYGYTF. CDR3 coding DNA: TGTGCCAGTAGTCCCTACCTAAGGGGCAACTATGGCTACACCTTC.

The chain employs TRBV20-1 and TRBJ1-5; no firm D call. Looked up from germline, CDR1 is DFQATT and CDR2 is SNEGSKA (reference sequence). This CDR3 is built from 12 residues. Trimming removed 6 bases from V and 3 bases from J, with 9 bases in between. CDR3: CSARPLNQPQHF. The CDR3 DNA reads TGCAGTGCGCGCCCCCTCAATCAGCCCCAGCATTTT.

With respect to this clonotype: At one end, the junction sequence differs from germline, possibly due to a read error. The chain links TRBV6-6 to TRBJ2-1; maybe TRBD1 (6 bases). The CDR3 is made up of 12 amino acids. Germline CDR1 MNHNY, CDR2 SVGAGI (reference sequence). DNA of the CDR3: TGTGCCAGCAGTTATCAGGGGACGGAGCGGTTCTTC. Its protein product is CASSYQGTERFF.

The table lists this clonotype with a few counts. The chain joins TRBV27 to TRBJ1-6; no definite D call. The CDR3 is 12 residues long. Germline loops: CDR1 MNHEY, CDR2 SMNVEV (reference sequence). The V gene lost 1 base and the J gene lost 8 bases, with 3 bases spanning the gap. CDR3 protein: CASSLLDSPLHF. CDR3 sequence (DNA): TGTGCCAGCAGTTTATTGGATTCACCCCTCCACTTT.

The rearrangement joins TRBV7-9 to TRBJ2-5, with 10 bases identical to TRBD1. The end of the DNA is better explained by TRBJ2-7, so the J call may be wrong. CDR1 and CDR2 (germline): SEHNR, FQNEAQ (reference sequence). This CDR3 spans 15 amino acids. CDR3 DNA sequence: TGTGCCAGCTTGACAGGGGGCGCCGAATTCAACGAGCAGTACTTC. Translating gives CASLTGGAEFNEQYF.

The chain carries TRBV25-1 and TRBJ2-2; maybe TRBD2 (5 bases). The CDR3 runs 15 residues. The V gene's germline CDR1 is MGHDK and CDR2 SYGVNS. Trimming left V 3 bases short and J 6 bases short, with 14 bases between. CDR3: CASSDMSGEAGELFF. The DNA of the CDR3 is TGTGCCAGCAGTGACATGAGCGGCGAAGCCGGGGAGCTGTTTTTT.

The sample holds a few counts of this clonotype. The chain couples TRBV4-1 to TRBJ1-2; D unclear. Trimming stripped 4 bases from V and 3 bases from J, with 27 bases between. From germline, CDR1 is MGHRA and CDR2 YSYEKL. The CDR3 totals 19 residues. The CDR3 spells CASSPRGYGLTDFDYGYTF. CDR3 nucleotides: TGCGCCAGCAGCCCCCGAGGATACGGACTTACAGACTTTGACTATGGCTACACCTTC.

The genes are TRBV5-1 and TRBJ2-7; the match to TRBD1 covers 8 bases. Germline V lookup: CDR1 SGHRS, CDR2 YFSETQ. CDR3 size: 14 residues. V was clipped by 0 bases and J by 3 bases; unmatched bases: 2. CDR3 residues: CASSLVGQDYEQYF. DNA of the CDR3: TGCGCCAGCAGCTTGGTGGGACAGGACTACGAGCAGTACTTC.

The gene calls are TRBV6-5 and TRBJ2-1, with no clear D. Trimming took 0 bases from V and 3 from J, leaving 12 bases between them. The CDR3 consists of 16 residues. Germline CDR1 is MNHEY and CDR2 is SVGAGI. The CDR3 loop reads CASSYSVGGLYNEQFF. DNA for the CDR3: TGTGCCAGCAGTTACTCGGTGGGCGGTCTCTACAATGAGCAGTTCTTC.

The gene calls are TRBV3-1 and TRBJ2-2, with D possibly TRBD1 on 6 matching bases. Germline loops: CDR1 LGHDT, CDR2 YNNKEL (reference sequence). The CDR3 extends over 15 amino acids. V dropped 4 bases and J dropped 4 bases, with 13 bases sitting between them. The CDR3 DNA sequence: TGTGCCAGCAGCCGGGGACACCCGAGCACCGGGGAGCTGTTTTTT. This encodes CASSRGHPSTGELFF.